The present T cell receptor beta chain was sequenced within a study of blood T cell repertoires in COVID-19. On the study more broadly: Samples of COVID-19 (acute and convalescent) were obtained from the United States, Italy and Spain. The cDNA or gDNA used as material had been derived from T cells, B-cell-depleted T cells, or PBMCs.

Germline V gives CDR1 LNHDA, CDR2 SQIVND (reference sequence). The CDR3 has 19 residues. The ends lost 1 base at V and 0 bases at J; junction bases unmatched: 8. In the authors' methods: Reference gene primer amplification gave nucleated cell count estimates. Repertoires were generated with immunoSEQ multiplex PCR, while TCRdb's copy carries only in-frame clones and drops some. The V and J calls and clone size were taken over from that table, and D and trimming were inferred from the DNA. The table has some 200,000 clones, about 79% seen once. The source material was peripheral blood. The rearrangement uses TRBV19 and TRBJ2-4; 11 bases fit TRBD2. The receptor comes from a man aged 50-59 years with active or convalescent COVID-19. Here the CDR3 DNA reads TGTGCCAGTAGTATAGGCCGACTAGCGGGACCCCTAGCCAAAAACATTCAGTACTTC. It encodes CASSIGRLAGPLAKNIQYF.